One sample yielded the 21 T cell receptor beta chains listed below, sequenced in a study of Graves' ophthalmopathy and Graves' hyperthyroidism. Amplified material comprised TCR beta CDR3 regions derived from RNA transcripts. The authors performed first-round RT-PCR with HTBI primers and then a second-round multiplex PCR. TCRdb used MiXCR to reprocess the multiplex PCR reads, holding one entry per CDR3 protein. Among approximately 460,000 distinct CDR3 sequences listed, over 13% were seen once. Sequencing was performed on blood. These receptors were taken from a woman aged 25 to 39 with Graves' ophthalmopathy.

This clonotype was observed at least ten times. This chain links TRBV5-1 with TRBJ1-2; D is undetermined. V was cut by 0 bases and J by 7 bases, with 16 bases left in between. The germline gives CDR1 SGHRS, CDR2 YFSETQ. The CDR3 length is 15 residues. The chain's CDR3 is CASSLEGSQFLGYTF. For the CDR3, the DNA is TGCGCCAGCAGCTTGGAGGGCAGCCAATTTCTTGGCTACACCTTC.

The CDR3 coding sequence is TGTGCCAGCGGCAGACAGTACGTGGGGCAGCCCCAGCATTTT. Amino acids: CASGRQYVGQPQHF. The gene calls are TRBV2 and TRBJ1-5; D is perhaps TRBD1 (5 bases). The germline gives CDR1 SNHLY, CDR2 FYNNEI. The CDR3 is 14 residues long. The V and J ends lost 8 bases and 7 bases respectively, with 18 bases between them.

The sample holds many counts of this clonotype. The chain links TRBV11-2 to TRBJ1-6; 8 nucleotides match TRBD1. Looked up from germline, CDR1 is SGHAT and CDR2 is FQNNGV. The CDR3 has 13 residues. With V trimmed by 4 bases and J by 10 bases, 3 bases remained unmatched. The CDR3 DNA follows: TGTGCCAGCAGCTCGGACAGGGACTCACCCCTCCACTTT. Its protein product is CASSSDRDSPLHF.

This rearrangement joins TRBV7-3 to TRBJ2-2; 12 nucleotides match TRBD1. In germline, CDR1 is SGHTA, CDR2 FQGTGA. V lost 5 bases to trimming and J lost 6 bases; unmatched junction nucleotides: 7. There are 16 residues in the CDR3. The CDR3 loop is CASSTGQGALAGELFF. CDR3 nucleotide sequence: TGTGCCAGCAGCACGGGACAGGGGGCGCTGGCCGGGGAGCTGTTTTTT.

The CDR3 DNA follows: TGCGCCAGCAGCTCGACGGCGGGACTGCACTACGAGCAGTACTTC. It specifies CASSSTAGLHYEQYF. The rearrangement joins TRBV5-1 to TRBJ2-7, with a weak D call TRBD2 (6 bases). The V and J ends lost 3 bases and 3 bases respectively, with 16 bases between them. Per germline, CDR1 SGHRS and CDR2 YFSETQ. The CDR3 length is 15 residues.

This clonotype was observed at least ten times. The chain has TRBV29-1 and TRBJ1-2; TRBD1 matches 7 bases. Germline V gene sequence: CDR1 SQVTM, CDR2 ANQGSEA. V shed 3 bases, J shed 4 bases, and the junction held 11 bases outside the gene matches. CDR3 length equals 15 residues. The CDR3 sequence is CSVDGVQGEAYGYTF. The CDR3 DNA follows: TGCAGCGTTGACGGGGTCCAGGGGGAAGCCTATGGCTACACCTTC.

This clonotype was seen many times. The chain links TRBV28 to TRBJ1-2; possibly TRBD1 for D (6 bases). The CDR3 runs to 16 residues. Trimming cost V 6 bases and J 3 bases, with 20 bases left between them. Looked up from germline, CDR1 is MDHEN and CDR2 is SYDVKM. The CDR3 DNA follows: TGTGCCAGCAGGGCCTCAACAGGGAACGGGGACTATGGCTACACCTTC. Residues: CASRASTGNGDYGYTF.

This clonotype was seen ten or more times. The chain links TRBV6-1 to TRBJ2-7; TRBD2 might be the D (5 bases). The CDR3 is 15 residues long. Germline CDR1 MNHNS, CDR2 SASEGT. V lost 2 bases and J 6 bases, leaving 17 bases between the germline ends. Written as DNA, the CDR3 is TGTGCCAGCAGTGAATCCCGAGACGGGGTAAGCGAGCAGTACTTC. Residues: CASSESRDGVSEQYF.

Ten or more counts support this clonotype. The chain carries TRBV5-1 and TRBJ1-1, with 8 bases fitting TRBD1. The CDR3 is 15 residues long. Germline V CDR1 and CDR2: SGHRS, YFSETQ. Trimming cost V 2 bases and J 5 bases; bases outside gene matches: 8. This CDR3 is CASSFGTGGETEAFF. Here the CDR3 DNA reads TGCGCCAGCAGCTTCGGCACAGGGGGGGAAACTGAAGCTTTCTTT.

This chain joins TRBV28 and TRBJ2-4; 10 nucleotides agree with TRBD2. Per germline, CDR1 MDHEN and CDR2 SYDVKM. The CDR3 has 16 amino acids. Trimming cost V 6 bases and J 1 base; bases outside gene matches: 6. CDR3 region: CASRAEGLAAKNIQYF. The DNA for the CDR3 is TGTGCCAGCAGAGCCGAGGGACTAGCGGCCAAAAACATTCAGTACTTC.

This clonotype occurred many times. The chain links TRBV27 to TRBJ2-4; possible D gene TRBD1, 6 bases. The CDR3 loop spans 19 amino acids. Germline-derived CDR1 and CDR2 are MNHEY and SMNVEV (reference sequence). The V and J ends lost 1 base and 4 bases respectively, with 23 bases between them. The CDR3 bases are TGTGCCAGCAGTTTATTAGGTCGCGTGGCAGGGCAGGGGAAAAACATTCAGTACTTC. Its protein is CASSLLGRVAGQGKNIQYF.

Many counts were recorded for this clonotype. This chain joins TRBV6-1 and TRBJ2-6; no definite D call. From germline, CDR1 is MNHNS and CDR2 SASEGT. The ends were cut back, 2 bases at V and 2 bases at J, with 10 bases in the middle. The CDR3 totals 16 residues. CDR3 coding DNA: TGTGCCAGCAGTGAAACCCTCTTTCCTGGGGCCAACGTCCTGACTTTC. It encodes CASSETLFPGANVLTF.

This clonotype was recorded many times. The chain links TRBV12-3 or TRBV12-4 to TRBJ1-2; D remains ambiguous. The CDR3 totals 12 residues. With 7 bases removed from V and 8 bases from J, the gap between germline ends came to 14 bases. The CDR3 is CASMGRAEGYTF. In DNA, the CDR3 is TGTGCCAGCATGGGTAGGGCCGAGGGCTACACCTTC.

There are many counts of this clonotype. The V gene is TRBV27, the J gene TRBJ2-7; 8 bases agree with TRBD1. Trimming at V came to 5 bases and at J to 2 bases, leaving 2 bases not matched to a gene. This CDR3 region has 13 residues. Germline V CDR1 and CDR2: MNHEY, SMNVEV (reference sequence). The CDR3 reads CASSRTGTYEQYF. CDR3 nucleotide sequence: TGTGCCAGCAGTAGGACAGGGACCTACGAGCAGTACTTC.

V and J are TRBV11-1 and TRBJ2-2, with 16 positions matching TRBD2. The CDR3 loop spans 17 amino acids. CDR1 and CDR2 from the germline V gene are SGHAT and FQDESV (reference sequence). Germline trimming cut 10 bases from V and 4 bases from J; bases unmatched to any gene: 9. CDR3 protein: CATLGLAGGIRTGELFF. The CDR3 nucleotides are TGTGCCACCTTGGGACTAGCGGGAGGGATTCGCACCGGGGAGCTGTTTTTT.

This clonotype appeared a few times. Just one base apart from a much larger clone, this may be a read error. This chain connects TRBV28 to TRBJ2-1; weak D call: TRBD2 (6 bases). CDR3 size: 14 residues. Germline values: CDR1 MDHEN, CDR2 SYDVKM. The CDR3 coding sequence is TGTGCCAGCAGTTTAGCGGGAACCTACAATGAGAAGTTCTTC. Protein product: CASSLAGTYNEKFF. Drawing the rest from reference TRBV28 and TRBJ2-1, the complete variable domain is DVKVTQSSRYLVKRTGEKVFLECVQDMDHENMFWYRQDPGLGLRLIYFSYDVKMKEKGDIPEGYSVSREKKERFSLILESASTNQTSMYLCASSLAGTYNEKFFGPGTRLTVL.

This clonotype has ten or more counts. The CDR3 spells CASSLGWTAYEQYF. In DNA form, the CDR3 reads TGTGCCAGCAGCTTAGGGTGGACAGCCTACGAGCAGTACTTC. The V call is TRBV11-3, the J call TRBJ2-7, with D tentatively TRBD1 (6 bases). CDR1 is SGHNT and CDR2 is YENEEA in the germline V gene. Trimming took 1 base from V and 2 from J, leaving 9 bases between them. The CDR3 is made up of 14 amino acids.

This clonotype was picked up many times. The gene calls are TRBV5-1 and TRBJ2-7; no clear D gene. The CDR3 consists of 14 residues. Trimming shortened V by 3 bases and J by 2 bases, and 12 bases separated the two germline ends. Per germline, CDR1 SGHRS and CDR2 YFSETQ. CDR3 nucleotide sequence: TGCGCCAGCAGCTCCAACCGCAGGACCTACGAGCAGTACTTC. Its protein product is CASSSNRRTYEQYF.

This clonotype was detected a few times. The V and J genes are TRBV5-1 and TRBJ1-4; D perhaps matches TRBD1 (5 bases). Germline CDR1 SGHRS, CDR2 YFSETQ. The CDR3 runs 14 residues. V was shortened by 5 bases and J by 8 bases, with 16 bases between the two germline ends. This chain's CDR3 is CASRASTVREKLFF. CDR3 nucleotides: TGCGCCAGCAGGGCCTCGACAGTACGGGAAAAACTGTTTTTT.

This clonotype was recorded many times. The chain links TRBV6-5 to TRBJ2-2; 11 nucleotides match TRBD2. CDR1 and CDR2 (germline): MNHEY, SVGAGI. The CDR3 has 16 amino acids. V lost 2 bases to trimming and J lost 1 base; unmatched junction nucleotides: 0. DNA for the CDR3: TGTGCCAGCAGTTACGGACTAGCGGGGAACACCGGGGAGCTGTTTTTT. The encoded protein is CASSYGLAGNTGELFF.

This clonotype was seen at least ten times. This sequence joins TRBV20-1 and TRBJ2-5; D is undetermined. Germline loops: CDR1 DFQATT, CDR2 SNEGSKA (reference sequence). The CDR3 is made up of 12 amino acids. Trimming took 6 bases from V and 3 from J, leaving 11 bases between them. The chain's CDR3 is CSAPGTKETQYF. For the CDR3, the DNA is TGCAGTGCCCCGGGTACTAAAGAGACCCAGTACTTC.